These 16 T cell receptor beta chains came from one sample sequenced in a study of Graves' ophthalmopathy and Graves' hyperthyroidism. Transcripts of RNA were the source for amplifying TCR beta CDR3 regions. Scientists carried out first-round RT-PCR using HTBI primers and then a second-round multiplex PCR. Via MiXCR, TCRdb re-called the multiplex PCR reads, giving one row per CDR3 protein. The sample holds 500,000 to 800,000 distinct CDR3 sequences, about 41% seen once. Specimen: peripheral blood. The receptors stem from an adult man with Graves' ophthalmopathy.

This clonotype was seen at least ten times. The V and J genes are TRBV12-3 or TRBV12-4 and TRBJ1-2, with D unclear. The V end lost 8 bases, the J end lost 7 bases, and 20 bases lay between the germline ends. This CDR3 comprises 14 residues. The CDR3 sequence is CASCMTAEGGGYTF. The CDR3 nucleotides are TGTGCCAGCTGTATGACGGCCGAGGGAGGTGGCTACACCTTC.

V and J are TRBV24-1 and TRBJ1-1; 7 bases match TRBD1. Germline V gene sequence: CDR1 KGHDR, CDR2 SFDVKD. The CDR3 runs 11 residues. As DNA, the CDR3 is TGTGCTAGAGACGGGGACAGAGAAGCTTTCTTT. Translation gives CARDGDREAFF.

The chain combines TRBV15 with TRBJ1-4; D is ambiguous. Germline V gene lookup returns CDR1 LNHNV and CDR2 YYDKDF (reference sequence). Trimming took off 3 bases at V and 9 bases at J, with 8 bases between the two ends. CDR3 length: 12 amino acids. CDR3 bases: TGTGCCACCAGCAGTAGCGGGAAAAAACTGTTTTTT. Amino acid sequence: CATSSSGKKLFF.

This clonotype was detected only a few times. The chain combines TRBV30 with TRBJ1-6; possible D gene TRBD1, 6 bases. V lost 2 bases, J lost 9 bases, and 11 bases lay in between. This CDR3 has 13 residues. Germline V gives CDR1 GTSNPN, CDR2 SVGIG (reference sequence). This CDR3 reads CAWSQGTPSPLHF. Written as DNA, the CDR3 is TGTGCCTGGAGTCAGGGGACCCCTTCACCCCTCCACTTT.

The chain employs TRBV2 and TRBJ2-3; 8 bases are a match to TRBD2. V trimming: 3 bases; J trimming: 2 bases; junction bases outside the gene matches: 4. Looked up from germline, CDR1 is SNHLY and CDR2 is FYNNEI. The CDR3 length is 15 residues. The CDR3 spells CASSERRGATDTQYF. The CDR3, as DNA: TGTGCCAGCAGTGAGCGGCGGGGGGCCACAGATACGCAGTATTTT.

V usage is TRBV29-1 and J usage is TRBJ1-2, with D tentatively TRBD1 (5 bases). CDR3 length: 13 residues. With 8 bases removed from V and 8 bases from J, the gap between germline ends came to 21 bases. Germline V gives CDR1 SQVTM, CDR2 ANQGSEA. The CDR3 bases are TGCAGCCAAGATGGGACCGCAGGGCTCGGCTACACCTTC. This sequence encodes CSQDGTAGLGYTF.

The V call is TRBV7-8, the J call TRBJ2-3; 8 bases align to TRBD2. Germline V lookup: CDR1 SGHVS, CDR2 FQNEAQ. The CDR3 is 14 amino acids. After removal of 5 bases from V and 3 bases from J, the junction contained 4 bases not matched to a gene. The chain's CDR3 is CASSPGTRTDTQYF. The CDR3 DNA follows: TGTGCCAGCAGCCCAGGGACTAGAACAGATACGCAGTATTTT.

This clonotype was counted a few times. The chain has TRBV6-5 and TRBJ2-5; maybe TRBD1 (6 bases). Germline loops: CDR1 MNHEY, CDR2 SVGAGI. The CDR3 is made up of 13 amino acids. The V end was cut by 5 bases, the J end by 2 bases, with 9 bases between. CDR3 region: CASSNREQETQYF. The CDR3, as DNA: TGTGCCAGCAGTAACAGGGAACAAGAGACCCAGTACTTC.

The chain employs TRBV7-9 and TRBJ1-6; weak D call: TRBD1 (5 bases). V lost 2 bases, J lost 6 bases, and 11 bases lay in between. Germline-derived CDR1 and CDR2 are SEHNR and FQNEAQ (reference sequence). CDR3 length equals 15 residues. In nucleotides, the CDR3 is TGTGCCAGCAGCTTATCGGACGGGGGTAATTCACCCCTCCACTTT. It translates to CASSLSDGGNSPLHF.

This clonotype has just one count. This chain's CDR3 is CSVEKRAGMETQYF. For the CDR3, the DNA is TGCAGCGTTGAAAAAAGAGCGGGTATGGAGACCCAGTACTTC. The J gene is TRBJ2-5, the V gene TRBV29-1, with D possibly TRBD2 on 6 matching bases. CDR3 length: 14 amino acids. The germline CDR1 and CDR2 sequences are SQVTM and ANQGSEA. The germline V and J ends were trimmed by 2 bases and 5 bases, with 15 bases remaining between them. The full variable domain, its missing parts supplied by reference TRBV29-1 and TRBJ2-5, is SAVISQKPSRDICQRGTSLTIQCQVDSQVTMMFWYRQQPGQSLTLIATANQGSEATYESGFVIDKFPISRPNLTFSTLTVSNMSPEDSSIYLCSVEKRAGMETQYFGPGTRLLVL.

This clonotype occurred many times. The rearrangement uses TRBV7-2 and TRBJ2-5; TRBD2 might be the D (5 bases). The ends were cut back, 5 bases at V and 7 bases at J, with 17 bases in the middle. This CDR3 has 14 amino acids. Germline V CDR1 and CDR2: SGHTA, FQGNSA. The CDR3 coding sequence is TGTGCCAGCAGCCCAATAAGCGGTACTGGGACCCAGTACTTC. Encoded protein: CASSPISGTGTQYF.

This clonotype was seen a few times. The CDR3 nucleotides are TGTGCCAGCAGTTATGGCGGGACAGCCTCCTACGAGCAGTACTTC. This sequence encodes CASSYGGTASYEQYF. The chain uses TRBV6-6 and TRBJ2-7, with D possibly being TRBD1 (7 bases). CDR3 size: 15 residues. CDR1 is MNHNY and CDR2 is SVGAGI in the germline V gene (reference sequence). Deletions cut 3 bases from V and 0 bases from J, with 12 bases between.

The genes are TRBV7-9 and TRBJ2-5; TRBD2 aligns across 7 bases. J was trimmed by 2 bases and V by 8 bases; bases with no gene match: 8. Germline V gene lookup returns CDR1 SEHNR and CDR2 FQNEAQ (reference sequence). CDR3 length equals 14 residues. CDR3 nucleotide sequence: TGTGCCAGCGAGGGAGGGCCAGGGCAAGAGACCCAGTACTTC. This translates into CASEGGPGQETQYF.

V usage is TRBV2 and J usage is TRBJ2-1, with unresolved D. V was cut by 3 bases and J by 7 bases, with 10 bases left in between. The germline gives CDR1 SNHLY, CDR2 FYNNEI. CDR3 length: 13 amino acids. The CDR3 region has the DNA TGTGCCAGCAGTGAGTTCAGGTGGAATGAGCAGTTCTTC. The encoded protein is CASSEFRWNEQFF.

The J gene is TRBJ1-5, the V gene TRBV11-2; the match to TRBD1 covers 7 bases. Germline CDR1 reads SGHAT; CDR2 reads FQNNGV. Germline trimming cut 11 bases from V and 3 bases from J; bases unmatched to any gene: 13. CDR3 size: 15 residues. The CDR3 coding sequence is TGTGCCTGGAGTGACAAGACAGGGCACAATCAGCCCCAGCATTTT. Translated: CAWSDKTGHNQPQHF.

This clonotype was seen ten or more times. CDR3 bases: TGTGCCAGCAGCGCCTCTATTGTCGGAGAGGGGGAGCTGTTTTTT. It specifies CASSASIVGEGELFF. V usage is TRBV9 and J usage is TRBJ2-2; D is uncertain. The length of the CDR3 is 15 residues. Per germline, CDR1 SGDLS and CDR2 YYNGEE. Between the trimmed V and J ends, which lost 3 bases and 8 bases, there was a span of 17 bases.